The 13 T cell receptor beta chains below come from one sample, sequenced in a study of graft-versus-host responses after intestinal transplantation. Generated by immunoSEQ multiplex PCR, the TCRdb table keeps only in-frame clones and is missing some. The sample has some 46,000 clones, 90% to 95% seen once. The source was PBMCs, collected about 120 weeks after a first intestinal transplant, on the day of a second. These receptors originate from a human patient who received an intestinal transplant, so some T cells may come from the graft donor.

V and J are TRBV9 and TRBJ2-1, with 11 bases lining up with TRBD2. The V gene's germline CDR1 is SGDLS and CDR2 YYNGEE. CDR3 length equals 18 residues. Trimming cost V 0 bases and J 4 bases; bases outside gene matches: 9. The CDR3 nucleotides are TGTGCCAGCAGCGTAGGGGCTAGCGGGAGGTTCCAATACAATGAGCAGTTCTTC. Its translation: CASSVGASGRFQYNEQFF.

The chain joins TRBV9 to TRBJ2-7; unclear D gene. CDR3 length: 14 residues. Germline V gene sequence: CDR1 SGDLS, CDR2 YYNGEE. V lost 4 bases and J 2 bases, leaving 13 bases between the germline ends. CDR3 residues: CASSPFLETYEQYF. Written as DNA, the CDR3 is TGTGCCAGCAGCCCCTTCCTGGAGACCTACGAGCAGTACTTC.

The chain couples TRBV29-1 to TRBJ2-2; D is unclear. The V end lost 5 bases, the J end lost 5 bases, and 3 bases lay between the germline ends. Germline CDR1 and CDR2: SQVTM and ANQGSEA. CDR3 length: 10 residues. CDR3 in amino acids: CSVRTGELFF. The CDR3 DNA sequence: TGCAGCGTTAGGACCGGGGAGCTGTTTTTT.

The chain recombines TRBV21-1 with TRBJ2-1; the table assigns TRBD2, which was not confirmed against the DNA. TRBV21-1 corresponds to a pseudogene. This CDR3 comprises 16 residues. The CDR3 DNA is TGTGCCAGCAGCCATGGGCTAGCGGGAGGGGCGGATGAGCAGTTCTTC. Protein sequence: CASSHGLAGGADEQFF.

The chain combines TRBV5-1 with TRBJ2-5; a weak D match, TRBD2 (6 bases). This CDR3 has 13 amino acids. V was trimmed by 7 bases and J by 4 bases, leaving 14 bases between them. Germline values: CDR1 SGHRS, CDR2 YFSETQ. CDR3 sequence (DNA): TGCGCCAGCTCCTTAGGCGGGGCAGAGACCCAGTACTTC. Translating it yields CASSLGGAETQYF. Filled out from reference TRBV5-1 and TRBJ2-5, the complete variable domain reads KAGVTQTPRYLIKTRGQQVTLSCSPISGHRSVSWYQQTPGQGLQFLFEYFSETQRNKGNFPGRFSGRQFSNSRSEMNVSTLELGDSALYLCASSLGGAETQYFGPGTRLLVL.

The CDR3 DNA reads as TGTGCCAGTAGTACGACTCCTGACTACGAGCAGTACTTC. Its translation is CASSTTPDYEQYF. This sequence joins TRBV19 and TRBJ2-7; the D is unclear. V dropped 4 bases and J dropped 3 bases, with 10 bases sitting between them. Germline V gene data show CDR1 as LNHDA and CDR2 as SQIVND (reference sequence). The CDR3 length is 13 residues.

The chain carries TRBV4-1 and TRBJ2-1; D tentatively fits TRBD1 or TRBD2 (5 bases each). Looked up from germline, CDR1 is MGHRA and CDR2 is YSYEKL. Trimming pared 1 base from V and 0 bases from J, leaving 16 bases between. The CDR3 is made up of 18 amino acids. CDR3 amino acids: CASSQGTGTGSSYNEQFF. The CDR3 nucleotides are TGCGCCAGCAGCCAAGGTACCGGGACGGGTAGCTCCTACAATGAGCAGTTCTTC.

This chain links TRBV2 with TRBJ2-7; 15 nucleotides agree with TRBD2. Germline values: CDR1 SNHLY, CDR2 FYNNEI. The V and J ends lost 6 bases and 5 bases, in that order; junction bases with no gene match: 11. This CDR3 comprises 17 residues. CDR3 loop: CASSGLAGGPRSDEQYF. The CDR3 DNA sequence: TGTGCCAGCAGCGGACTAGCGGGAGGGCCCCGGTCGGACGAGCAGTACTTC.

The chain employs TRBV13 and TRBJ2-2; maybe TRBD1 (6 bases). The V end was cut by 3 bases, the J end by 7 bases, with 15 bases between. Germline V gene data show CDR1 as PRHDT and CDR2 as FYEKMQ (reference sequence). This CDR3 spans 15 amino acids. CDR3 sequence (DNA): TGTGCCAGCAGCTTGGGTACAGGGTCGAGCGGGGAGCTGTTTTTT. It is translated as CASSLGTGSSGELFF. The variable domain in full, with the rest retrieved from reference TRBV13 and TRBJ2-2, is AAGVIQSPRHLIKEKRETATLKCYPIPRHDTVYWYQQGPGQDPQFLISFYEKMQSDKGSIPDRFSAQQFSDYHSELNMSSLELGDSALYFCASSLGTGSSGELFFGEGSRLTVL.

This clone was detected once. The gene calls are TRBV5-1 and TRBJ1-2, with D tentatively TRBD1 (6 bases). V was clipped by 1 base and J by 3 bases, with 16 bases between them. The CDR3 runs 16 residues. CDR1 and CDR2 (germline): SGHRS, YFSETQ. CDR3 residues: CASSLPAGGRDYGYTF. The DNA of the CDR3 is TGCGCCAGCAGCTTGCCGGCGGGGGGGCGAGACTATGGCTACACCTTC.

The chain uses TRBV5-1 and TRBJ1-3; TRBD1 matches 11 bases. Germline trimming cut 0 bases from V and 7 bases from J; bases unmatched to any gene: 12. The CDR3 has 18 amino acids. Germline lookup yields CDR1 SGHRS and CDR2 YFSETQ. CDR3 loop: CASSLAPTGTGGLNTIYF. In DNA form, the CDR3 reads TGCGCCAGCAGCTTGGCCCCAACCGGGACAGGGGGACTGAACACCATATATTTT.

The V and J genes are TRBV27 and TRBJ1-5; 8 positions match TRBD1. V lost 1 base, J lost 6 bases, and 5 bases stayed unmatched. The CDR3 spans 15 residues. Germline V gives CDR1 MNHEY, CDR2 SMNVEV (reference sequence). The CDR3, as DNA: TGTGCCAGCAGTTTATATGGGCAGGGGGCTCAGCCCCAGCATTTT. Protein sequence: CASSLYGQGAQPQHF.

The chain is built from TRBV29-1 and TRBJ2-7; TRBD2 matches 8 bases. Germline lookup yields CDR1 SQVTM and CDR2 ANQGSEA. With 4 bases clipped from V and 2 bases from J, the junction kept 4 bases outside the gene matches. The CDR3 runs 13 residues. Written as DNA, the CDR3 is TGCAGCGTTGCCCAGCGGGAGCCCTACGAGCAGTACTTC. As protein: CSVAQREPYEQYF.